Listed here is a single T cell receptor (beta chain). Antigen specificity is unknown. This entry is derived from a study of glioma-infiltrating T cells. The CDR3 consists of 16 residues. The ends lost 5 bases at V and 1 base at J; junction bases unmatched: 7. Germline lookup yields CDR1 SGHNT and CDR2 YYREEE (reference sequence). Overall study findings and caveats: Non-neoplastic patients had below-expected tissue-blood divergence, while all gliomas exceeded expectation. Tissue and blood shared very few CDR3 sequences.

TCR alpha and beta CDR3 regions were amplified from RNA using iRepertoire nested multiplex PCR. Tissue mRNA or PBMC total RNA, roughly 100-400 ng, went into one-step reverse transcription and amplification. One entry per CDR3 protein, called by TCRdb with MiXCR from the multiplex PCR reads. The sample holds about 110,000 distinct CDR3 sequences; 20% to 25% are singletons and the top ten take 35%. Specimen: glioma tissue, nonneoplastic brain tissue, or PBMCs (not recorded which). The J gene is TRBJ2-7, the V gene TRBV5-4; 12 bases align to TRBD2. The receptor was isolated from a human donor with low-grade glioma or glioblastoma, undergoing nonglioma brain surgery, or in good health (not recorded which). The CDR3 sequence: CASRKWGLAGSYEQYF. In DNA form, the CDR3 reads TGTGCCAGCAGAAAGTGGGGACTAGCGGGTTCCTACGAGCAGTACTTC.